The rows below give T cell receptor beta chains drawn from one sample of a study of blood T cell repertoires in COVID-19. TCRdb keeps only in-frame clones here, not all; method: immunoSEQ multiplex PCR. The sample records fewer than 350,000 clones, approximately 90% being singletons. Sequencing was carried out using PBMCs or T cells enriched from blood (not recorded which). These receptor sequences come from a woman between 40 and 50 years old with acute COVID-19. Each CDR3 is given with its conserved first and last residue. The D gene is left open where the match is weak. Clone size, where shown, is once, few, many, or a class for clones that have expanded.

CDR3aa	CDR3nt	v_gene	j_gene	d_gene	abundance
CASRTSLGSYEQYF	TGTGCCAGCAGGACTTCTCTAGGTTCCTACGAGCAGTACTTC	TRBV27	TRBJ2-7	-	-
CASSLGQHTEAFF	TGTGCCAGCAGCCTTGGACAGCACACTGAAGCTTTCTTT	TRBV7-9	TRBJ1-1	-	-
CAISGTGTGEKLFF	TGTGCCATCAGTGGGACAGGGACCGGTGAAAAACTGTTTTTT	TRBV10-3	TRBJ1-4	TRBD1	once
CASSLGLSGGYGYTF	TGTGCCAGCAGCTTAGGGCTCTCCGGGGGCTATGGCTACACCTTC	TRBV7-2	TRBJ1-2	-	-
CASNLQGAYTF	TGTGCCAGCAACCTACAGGGGGCTTACACCTTC	TRBV28	TRBJ1-2	TRBD1	-
CASSALRDRDATNEKLFF	TGTGCCAGCAGCGCCCTCCGGGACAGGGACGCAACTAATGAAAAACTGTTTTTT	TRBV11-3	TRBJ1-4	TRBD1	-
CASSSGTSRTGELFF	TGTGCCAGCAGCTCGGGGACTAGCCGGACCGGGGAGCTGTTTTTT	TRBV5-4	TRBJ2-2	TRBD2	-
CASSIVWAQPQHF	TGTGCCAGTAGTATTGTGTGGGCTCAGCCCCAGCATTTT	TRBV19	TRBJ1-5	-	-
CASSKGGDTGVGNTIYF	TGTGCCAGCAGCAAAGGGGGAGACACAGGGGTAGGAAACACCATATATTTT	TRBV21-1	TRBJ1-3	-	-
CASSVNSGTTDTQYF	TGTGCCAGCAGTGTTAATAGCGGGACCACAGATACGCAGTATTTT	TRBV2	TRBJ2-3	TRBD2	once
CSVRPLAEQFF	TGCAGCGTCCGTCCCCTAGCGGAGCAGTTCTTC	TRBV29-1	TRBJ2-1	-	-
CASSGDRLNEQFF	TGTGCCAGCAGCGGAGACAGACTGAATGAGCAGTTCTTC	TRBV9	TRBJ2-1	-	-
CSASSTGTYGYTF	TGCAGTGCTAGTTCGACAGGCACTTATGGCTACACCTTC	TRBV20-1	TRBJ1-2	-	-
CASSQQGKGTEAFF	TGTGCCAGCAGCCAACAGGGAAAAGGCACTGAAGCTTTCTTT	TRBV7-9	TRBJ1-1	-	-
CATSRDFITGELFF	TGTGCCACCAGCAGAGATTTTATCACCGGGGAGCTGTTTTTT	TRBV15	TRBJ2-2	-	-
CASSRRGAGELFF	TGTGCCAGCAGTCGGAGGGGCGCCGGGGAGCTGTTTTTT	TRBV12-3/TRBV12-4	TRBJ2-2	-	-
CASSVPGQGPYGYTF	TGTGCCAGTAGTGTTCCGGGACAGGGGCCCTATGGCTACACCTTC	TRBV19	TRBJ1-2	TRBD1	-
CASRTQGAGQPQHF	TGTGCCAGCAGGACCCAGGGGGCGGGTCAGCCCCAGCATTTT	TRBV6-5	TRBJ1-5	TRBD1	-
CAISGGWGSGDSYNEQFF	TGTGCCATCAGTGGAGGTTGGGGGTCGGGGGACAGCTACAATGAGCAGTTCTTC	TRBV10-3	TRBJ2-1	-	-
CTSSPPPGSSTDTQYF	TGCACCAGCAGCCCCCCACCCGGGTCTAGCACAGATACGCAGTATTTT	TRBV1	TRBJ2-3	-	once
CASRPNPGQGNGQPQHF	TGTGCCAGCAGACCGAATCCGGGACAGGGAAATGGCCAGCCCCAGCATTTT	TRBV28	TRBJ1-5	TRBD1	-
CASRRLVSADTQYF	TGTGCCAGCAGAAGACTCGTAAGTGCAGATACGCAGTATTTT	TRBV13	TRBJ2-3	-	-